Here is one T cell receptor (beta chain) with its context. Its antigen is not identified. This sample was included in a study of T cell responses to AZD1222 COVID-19 vaccine. Whole-study findings and limits: Nearly half of spike-specific TCRs reportedly target unmutated variant regions. Vaccine-related CD4 TCRs covered spike, predominating at 160-218 and 743-854. Recipients of two AZD1222 doses showed rising Spike-specific TCR breadth and depth.

V gave up 5 bases and J gave up 2 bases, with 22 bases separating them. The CDR3 contains 18 residues. Germline CDR1 and CDR2: LNHDA and SQIVND (reference sequence). The protocol was immunoSEQ multiplex PCR, while the TCRdb copy is restricted to in-frame clones and leaves out a portion. The sample holds more than 120,000 clones; around nine tenths are singletons and the top ten take roughly 10%. Timing groups of about 4 and about 12 weeks for second doses were pooled. The rearrangement joins TRBV19 to TRBJ1-5; D unclear. Sample: peripheral blood, taken 28 days after the second AZD1222 dose. This clonotype was sampled from an adult who received the AZD1222 COVID-19 vaccine. The CDR3 region is CASSPPMGGRLGNQPQHF. Here the CDR3 DNA reads TGTGCCAGTAGTCCCCCAATGGGAGGGCGTTTGGGCAATCAGCCCCAGCATTTT.